This paragraph covers one T cell receptor (beta chain) sequence. Its antigen is unidentified. Germline V gene lookup returns CDR1 LNHNV and CDR2 YYDKDF (reference sequence). V lost 7 bases to trimming and J lost 6 bases; unmatched junction nucleotides: 12. CDR3 length equals 14 residues. The record originates from a study of cytotoxic CD8 clonotypes in ibrutinib-treated CLL. On the study more broadly: Across the patients, about a dozen were relapsed/refractory, more than 14 treatment-naive and fewer than 18 IGHV unmutated.

Findings of the study overall: Clonality increased at ibrutinib response, then returned toward baseline at progression. Clonality measured at baseline exceeded age-matched healthy donors, tracking circulating CD8+ T-cell counts. Contraction or stability on treatment characterized the public clonotypes, which were uncommon.

Profiled with immunoSEQ multiplex PCR; TCRdb holds only in-frame clones, not every one. The sample shows approximately 140,000 clones, approximately 80% of them seen only once. The sequence came from a human donor with chronic lymphocytic leukemia. The specimen comprised PBMCs, sampled after 12 months of ibrutinib treatment. V gene TRBV15 combines with J gene TRBJ2-7; TRBD2 matches 7 bases. The CDR3 region has the DNA TGTGCCACCACCGTCGGCGGGAGTTCCGCCGAGCAGTACTTC. Its protein product is CATTVGGSSAEQYF.